The 28 T cell receptor beta chains in this list originate from one sample, sequenced in a study of T cells after yellow fever vaccination (dated by TCRdb to 2018 to 2020). Library generation was performed with 5' RACE. TCRdb lists the instrument as Illumina HiSeq 2500. The public reads were quality trimmed at Q25 with fastp and then assembled into clones with MiXCR by TCRdb, keeping productive beta chains. Each record represents a unique CDR3 protein, reported with the most common genes and DNA among its rows. A total of around 400,000 distinct CDR3 sequences appear in this sample, around 10% of them only once. Around 20% of the sample is in the top ten clones. The sample's treatment or condition, from its label and the paper: live attenuated yellow fever vaccine strain. The source material was PBMCs, sampled on the day of the first yellow fever vaccination. All receptors derive from a man younger than 35 who received the YFV17D yellow fever vaccine.

The CDR3 nucleotides are TGTGCCAGCGAAATTGGACAGGGCAATCAGCCCCAGCATTTT. It codes for CASEIGQGNQPQHF. The gene calls are TRBV7-8 and TRBJ1-5; TRBD1 agrees at 7 bases. With 8 bases clipped from V and 2 bases from J, the junction kept 6 bases outside the gene matches. This CDR3 is 14 amino acids long. Germline V gene sequence: CDR1 SGHVS, CDR2 FQNEAQ.

V is TRBV6-5 and J is TRBJ1-6; TRBD1 is a possible D gene (5 bases). This CDR3 comprises 16 residues. V lost 4 bases and J 0 bases, leaving 10 bases between the germline ends. CDR1 is MNHEY, CDR2 SVGAGI, per germline. The CDR3 region has the DNA TGTGCCAGCAGTTCCAGGGCAAGCTCCTATAATTCACCCCTCCACTTT. It codes for CASSSRASSYNSPLHF.

There are many counts of this clonotype. The chain has TRBV6-4 and TRBJ2-3, with TRBD2 matching 7 bases. Germline V gives CDR1 MRHNA, CDR2 SNTAGT. J lost 4 bases, V lost 5 bases, and 3 bases had no gene match. The CDR3 is made up of 13 amino acids. This CDR3 reads CASSPRGADTQYF. DNA of the CDR3: TGTGCCAGCAGTCCACGGGGGGCAGATACGCAGTATTTT.

In this sample, this clonotype turned up a few times. The CDR3 region has the DNA TGTGCCAGCAGAACTAGCGGGGGGGGCGTATACAATGAGCAGTTCTTC. Translating it yields CASRTSGGGVYNEQFF. The genes are TRBV6-1 and TRBJ2-1; 13 positions match TRBD2. The germline V gene encodes CDR1 MNHNS and CDR2 SASEGT. The CDR3 is 16 amino acids. J was trimmed by 4 bases and V by 6 bases; bases with no gene match: 6.

The chain joins TRBV28 to TRBJ1-3, with D tentatively TRBD1 (5 bases). Germline assignment: CDR1 MDHEN and CDR2 SYDVKM. The CDR3 consists of 12 residues. Trimming stripped 8 bases from V and 3 bases from J, with 8 bases between. This chain's CDR3 is CASGTFGNTIYF. The CDR3 nucleotides read TGTGCCAGCGGGACGTTTGGAAACACCATATATTTT.

The chain employs TRBV9 and TRBJ2-3; tentative D call: TRBD2 (6 bases). This CDR3 spans 16 amino acids. The germline V and J ends were trimmed by 1 base and 3 bases, with 15 bases remaining between them. Germline-derived CDR1 and CDR2 are SGDLS and YYNGEE. The CDR3 region has the DNA TGTGCCAGCAGCGTAAGGTCTGCGGGGAGAACAGATACGCAGTATTTT. Translating gives CASSVRSAGRTDTQYF.

For this clonotype: The junction departs from germline at one end; a sequencing error may be responsible. J is TRBJ2-5 and V is TRBV2, with 9 nucleotides matching TRBD2. The CDR3 is 14 amino acids. CDR1 is SNHLY and CDR2 is FYNNEI in the germline V gene. CDR3 nucleotide sequence: TGTGCCACCACCCCGGGACTAGCTTCGGAGAACCAGTACTTC. Encoded protein: CATTPGLASENQYF.

This clonotype was seen a few times. The gene calls are TRBV6-2 or TRBV6-3 and TRBJ2-5, with TRBD1 matching 9 bases. Germline loops: CDR1 MNHEY, CDR2 SVGEGT. V dropped 3 bases and J dropped 5; count of bases not matched to a gene: 7. The CDR3 runs 15 residues. The CDR3 is CASSYGQGYGETQYF. CDR3 DNA: TGTGCCAGCAGTTATGGACAGGGGTACGGGGAGACCCAGTACTTC.

The rearrangement joins TRBV6-1 to TRBJ1-1; 7 nucleotides match TRBD1. The junction had 14 bases not matched to a gene; V was cut back by 7 bases and J by 9 bases. The germline CDR1 and CDR2 sequences are MNHNS and SASEGT. The CDR3 has 14 residues. CDR3 DNA sequence: TGTGCCAGCAAGACGGACAGGAACCCAGTTAAAGCTTTCTTT. This codes for CASKTDRNPVKAFF.

Concerning this clonotype itself: At one boundary the junction diverges from the germline segment, which might be a read error. The chain links TRBV12-3 or TRBV12-4 to TRBJ2-1, with 9 bases identical to TRBD1. The CDR3 loop spans 14 amino acids. Here the CDR3 DNA reads TGTGCCAGCAGCTGGACAGGGGACTACAATGAGCAGTCCTTC. Translating gives CASSWTGDYNEQSF.

The chain combines TRBV7-2 with TRBJ2-2; D gene unclear. V was trimmed by 2 bases and J by 1 base, leaving 8 bases between them. Germline-derived CDR1 and CDR2 are SGHTA and FQGNSA. CDR3 size: 15 residues. The CDR3 DNA follows: TGTGCCAGCAGCTTAATTCCGCAGAACACCGGGGAGCTGTTTTTT. Its translation is CASSLIPQNTGELFF.

The rearrangement uses TRBV4-3 and TRBJ2-5, with D perhaps given as TRBD1 or TRBD2 (6 bases each). V was pared by 4 bases and J by 5 bases, with 20 bases between. Germline CDR1 LGHNA, CDR2 YSLEER. The CDR3 is 16 residues long. CDR3 nucleotides: TGCGCCAGCAGCCCACAAAGGGGGGCGAAGTTGGAGACCCAGTACTTC. Protein sequence: CASSPQRGAKLETQYF.

This clonotype was counted a few times. V usage is TRBV5-1 and J usage is TRBJ2-1; D call uncertain. CDR3 length: 14 amino acids. The V and J ends lost 1 base and 4 bases respectively, with 9 bases between them. Per the germline V gene, CDR1 is SGHRS and CDR2 is YFSETQ. CDR3: CASSLQLTYNEQFF. CDR3 sequence (DNA): TGCGCCAGCAGCTTGCAGCTCACATACAATGAGCAGTTCTTC.

This clonotype was seen a handful of times. J is TRBJ2-3 and V is TRBV7-9, with D perhaps TRBD2 (5 bases). Germline V lookup: CDR1 SEHNR, CDR2 FQNEAQ (reference sequence). The ends were cut back, 2 bases at V and 2 bases at J, with 8 bases in the middle. The CDR3 runs 14 residues. The CDR3 region has the DNA TGTGCCAGCAGCTTATACGGGGACACAGATACGCAGTATTTT. Translation gives CASSLYGDTDTQYF.

The chain couples TRBV12-3 or TRBV12-4 to TRBJ2-3; 7 bases map to TRBD2. The CDR3 has 13 residues. V dropped 10 bases and J dropped 2; count of bases not matched to a gene: 6. The CDR3 DNA reads as TGTGCCACGAGGGACTACATCACAGATACGCAGTATTTT. Its protein is CATRDYITDTQYF.

On this clonotype: A much larger clone is a single base away; this may be a read error. The chain carries TRBV6-1 and TRBJ2-7, with 9 nucleotides matching TRBD1. Germline V gene data show CDR1 as MNHNS and CDR2 as SASEGT. Unmatched junction bases numbered 10, after V lost 6 bases and J lost 4 bases. This CDR3 is 15 amino acids long. CDR3 protein: CASSSGTGYRYEQYF. DNA of the CDR3: TGTGCCAGCAGCTCCGGGACAGGGTACCGGTACGAGCAGTACTTC.

V gene TRBV7-4 combines with J gene TRBJ2-2; 7 positions match TRBD1. The germline gives CDR1 SGHVT, CDR2 SQSDAQ. The CDR3 totals 16 residues. V shed 5 bases, J shed 0 bases, and the junction held 6 bases outside the gene matches. CDR3 sequence: CASSIPGQPNTGELFF. The CDR3 nucleotides are TGTGCCAGCAGCATACCGGGACAGCCGAACACCGGGGAGCTGTTTTTT.

This clonotype came up a few times. V usage is TRBV4-3 and J usage is TRBJ1-2, with 7 bases fitting TRBD1. CDR3 size: 15 residues. Germline V gene sequence: CDR1 LGHNA, CDR2 YSLEER. Trimming at V came to 2 bases and at J to 6 bases, leaving 9 bases not matched to a gene. This CDR3 reads CASSQPTGTAHGYTF. CDR3 nucleotide sequence: TGCGCCAGCAGCCAACCCACTGGGACAGCTCATGGCTACACCTTC.

The sample holds many counts of this clonotype. This chain joins TRBV5-1 and TRBJ1-1, with a possible D match to TRBD1 (6 bases). CDR3 size: 17 residues. V was pared by 2 bases and J by 6 bases, with 23 bases between. The germline V gene has CDR1 SGHRS and CDR2 YFSETQ. The CDR3 spells CASSFRGGNFEASEAFF. In nucleotides, the CDR3 is TGCGCCAGCAGCTTTAGAGGGGGGAATTTTGAGGCTTCTGAAGCTTTCTTT. Looking up the rest from reference TRBV5-1 and TRBJ1-1 gives the full variable domain: KAGVTQTPRYLIKTRGQQVTLSCSPISGHRSVSWYQQTPGQGLQFLFEYFSETQRNKGNFPGRFSGRQFSNSRSEMNVSTLELGDSALYLCASSFRGGNFEASEAFFGQGTRLTVV.

The chain joins TRBV5-1 to TRBJ1-1; D gene unclear. V lost 5 bases and J 0 bases, leaving 8 bases between the germline ends. CDR1 and CDR2 (germline): SGHRS, YFSETQ. The CDR3 extends over 13 amino acids. The CDR3 coding sequence is TGCGCCAGCAGGGGAACAGTGAACACTGAAGCTTTCTTT. It translates to CASRGTVNTEAFF.

This clonotype was recorded many times. The germline gene is not matched at one end of the junction; a read error may be the cause. The V gene is TRBV12-3 or TRBV12-4, the J gene TRBJ2-5; D is undetermined. This CDR3 region has 11 residues. Here the CDR3 reads CASSSGETQYF. The CDR3 DNA reads TGCGCCAGCAGCTCAGGAGAGACCCAGTACTTC.

This clonotype was observed a few times. J is TRBJ2-2 and V is TRBV27; the D is unclear. Germline loops: CDR1 MNHEY, CDR2 SMNVEV (reference sequence). This CDR3 has 13 residues. V was cut by 6 bases and J by 7 bases, with 12 bases left in between. The CDR3 nucleotides read TGTGCCAGCAGATCCCCGTTGAGCGGGGAGCTGTTTTTT. It translates to CASRSPLSGELFF.

This clonotype was counted between two and nine times. CDR3 DNA sequence: TGTGCCAGCAGTCCGGGGTATGGCAATCAGCCCCAGCATTTT. Translated, it gives CASSPGYGNQPQHF. This rearrangement joins TRBV28 to TRBJ1-5; D remains ambiguous. The germline V and J ends were trimmed by 5 bases and 2 bases, with 10 bases remaining between them. The CDR3 is 14 amino acids. CDR1 and CDR2 from the germline V gene are MDHEN and SYDVKM.

The rearrangement uses TRBV20-1 and TRBJ2-7, with a tentative D call TRBD2 (6 bases). Trimming took 4 bases from V and 1 from J, leaving 17 bases between them. Germline-derived CDR1 and CDR2 are DFQATT and SNEGSKA (reference sequence). The CDR3 totals 15 residues. The DNA for the CDR3 is TGCAGTGCTAACGTGCGCGGCGGGGAGTCCTACGAGCAGTACTTC. Protein product: CSANVRGGESYEQYF.

The V call is TRBV7-2, the J call TRBJ2-3; D is possibly TRBD2 (5 bases). Deletions cut 7 bases from V and 3 bases from J, with 8 bases between. Germline lookup yields CDR1 SGHTA and CDR2 FQGNSA. CDR3 length: 12 residues. CDR3 DNA: TGTGCCAGCACCCCGGGAACAGATACGCAGTATTTT. This translates into CASTPGTDTQYF.

This clonotype has only a few counts. V is TRBV15 and J is TRBJ2-5; TRBD2 is a possible D gene (7 bases). Trimming shortened V by 0 bases and J by 4 bases, and 15 bases separated the two germline ends. This CDR3 is built from 16 residues. Germline CDR1 reads LNHNV; CDR2 reads YYDKDF (reference sequence). CDR3 region: CATSRETRGGLETQYF. Written as DNA, the CDR3 is TGTGCCACCAGCAGAGAAACGAGGGGGGGCTTAGAGACCCAGTACTTC.

The V and J genes are TRBV20-1 and TRBJ1-6; 10 positions match TRBD1. V gave up 4 bases and J gave up 6 bases; unmatched junction bases: 6. The length of the CDR3 is 15 residues. Looked up from germline, CDR1 is DFQATT and CDR2 is SNEGSKA (reference sequence). CDR3 protein: CSATFRDRGNSPLHF. DNA for the CDR3: TGCAGTGCTACGTTTAGGGACAGGGGTAATTCACCCCTCCACTTT.

In its sample, this clonotype was seen many times. V and J are TRBV12-3 or TRBV12-4 and TRBJ2-2, with D perhaps matching TRBD2 (6 bases). This CDR3 comprises 16 residues. Trimming removed 8 bases from V and 5 bases from J, with 21 bases in between. CDR3 sequence: CASFFPAGGGTGELFF. The CDR3 DNA reads TGTGCCAGCTTTTTTCCGGCCGGTGGAGGGACCGGGGAGCTGTTTTTT.